This T cell receptor beta chain was captured in a study of blood T cell repertoires in COVID-19. For the study at large: The samples span acute and convalescent COVID-19 from the United States, Italy and Spain.

Here immunoSEQ multiplex PCR was the method, and the copy in TCRdb shows in-frame clones only, minus some. This table has over 100,000 clones, nearly 70% appearing once. Trimming removed 5 bases from V and 1 base from J, with 13 bases in between. Germline CDR1 reads SGHRS; CDR2 reads YFSETQ. The CDR3 extends over 14 amino acids. The sequencing input was peripheral blood. This TCR derives from a woman in her seventies with acute or convalescent COVID-19. The chain recombines TRBV5-1 with TRBJ2-7; D perhaps matches TRBD2 (6 bases). The CDR3 coding sequence is TGCGCCAGCAGAAAAACGGAGGGTTCCTACGAGCAGTACTTC. This codes for CASRKTEGSYEQYF.